The entry below describes one T cell receptor (beta chain). Reanalyzing the 5' RACE reads, TCRdb keeps one entry per CDR3 protein, without DNA. The table for this sample gives about 150,000 distinct CDR3 sequences. This record belongs to a study of T cells expressing NK-cell markers. Germline-derived CDR1 and CDR2 are KGHSH and LQKENI. The CDR3 sequence is 15 residues long. Specimen: blood T cells: a sorted CD56 or NKG2C T cell subset, CD4+ or CD8+ T cells, or bulk PBMC T cells (not recorded which). This sequence joins TRBV18 and TRBJ1-4; TCRdb calls TRBD1, which cannot be checked without DNA. The origin of this receptor is a man aged 18-69 years in good health. Here the CDR3 reads CASSPAGTGREKLFF.